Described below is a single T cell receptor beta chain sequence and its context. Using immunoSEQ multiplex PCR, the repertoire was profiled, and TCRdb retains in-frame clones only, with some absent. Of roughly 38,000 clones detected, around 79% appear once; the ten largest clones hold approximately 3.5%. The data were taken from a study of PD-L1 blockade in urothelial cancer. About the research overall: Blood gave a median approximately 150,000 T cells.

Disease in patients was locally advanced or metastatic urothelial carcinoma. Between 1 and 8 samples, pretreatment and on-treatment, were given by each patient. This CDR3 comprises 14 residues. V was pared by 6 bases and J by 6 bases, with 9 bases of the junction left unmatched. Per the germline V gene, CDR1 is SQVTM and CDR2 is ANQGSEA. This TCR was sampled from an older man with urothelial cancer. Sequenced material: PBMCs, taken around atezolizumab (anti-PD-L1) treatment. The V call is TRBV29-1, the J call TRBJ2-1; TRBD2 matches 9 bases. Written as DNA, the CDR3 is TGCAGCGTGGGGGTAGCGGGAGTTGGCAATGAGCAGTTCTTC. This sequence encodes CSVGVAGVGNEQFF.